These 21 T cell receptor beta chains were sequenced from one sample in a study of blood T cells in healthy people across ages (dated by TCRdb to the mid-2010s). The library relied on 5' RACE. The data were produced on an Illumina HiSeq 2500. A second PCR of 7 to 11 cycles was run with a J-beta primer mix and a sample-barcoded 5' primer. Clones were called with MiXCR by TCRdb after fastp trimmed the public reads at Q25, and only in-frame beta chains were retained. One record per CDR3 amino acid sequence lists the most common genes and DNA. The sample has roughly 800,000 distinct CDR3 sequences on record, more than 25% of them singletons. Of the sample, over 2.5% falls within the top ten clones. These data were also reused for a study on T cells of mothers and their children.

What was sequenced was blood. Receptors originate from a boy younger than 18 in good health.

This clonotype occurred a few times. The rearrangement links TRBV6-5 to TRBJ2-5; TRBD2 agrees at 10 bases. The V segment lost 6 bases and the J segment 5 bases; nucleotides outside the gene matches: 9. This CDR3 is built from 15 residues. Germline lookup yields CDR1 MNHEY and CDR2 SVGAGI. CDR3 protein: CASRLSGGAGETQYF. The CDR3, as DNA: TGTGCCAGCAGGCTAAGCGGGGGGGCCGGGGAGACCCAGTACTTC.

This clonotype was recorded a few times. CDR3 in DNA: TGTGCCATCAGTGAAAGTAAGGCAGTGATTAGCACAGATACGCAGTATTTT. Its protein is CAISESKAVISTDTQYF. This chain uses TRBV10-3 with TRBJ2-3; D ambiguous. V lost 3 bases to trimming and J lost 0 bases, with 16 bases between them. The CDR3 consists of 17 residues. The germline gives CDR1 ENHRY, CDR2 SYGVKD.

This clonotype was found a few times. V gene TRBV28 combines with J gene TRBJ2-7; a possible D gene is TRBD1 (6 bases). Trimming shortened V by 5 bases and J by 5 bases, and 13 bases separated the two germline ends. Germline loops: CDR1 MDHEN, CDR2 SYDVKM. This CDR3 is built from 13 residues. In DNA form, the CDR3 reads TGTGCCAGCAGTGTAGGGGGTCGAGACGAGCAGTACTTC. Protein product: CASSVGGRDEQYF.

This clonotype has just a few counts. This chain connects TRBV30 to TRBJ1-3; TRBD1 matches at 7 bases. This CDR3 is built from 14 residues. Germline-derived CDR1 and CDR2 are GTSNPN and SVGIG (reference sequence). V trimming: 3 bases; J trimming: 6 bases; junction bases outside the gene matches: 8. The DNA of the CDR3 is TGTGCCTGGAGGTCGACAGGGAAGGAAAACACCATATATTTT. This codes for CAWRSTGKENTIYF.

A note on this clonotype: Sequence at one end of the junction differs from germline and may be a read error. J is TRBJ2-1 and V is TRBV7-2; D is unclear. CDR3 length: 16 residues. The germline CDR1 and CDR2 sequences are SGHTA and FQGNSA. CDR3 sequence: CASSLGLTRFYNEQFF. The CDR3 DNA sequence: TGTGCCAGCAGCTTAGGACTCACGAGGTTCTACAACGAGCAGTTCTTC.

The V call is TRBV28, the J call TRBJ1-4; D unresolved. CDR3 size: 11 residues. Germline V gives CDR1 MDHEN, CDR2 SYDVKM. Deletions cut 8 bases from V and 3 bases from J, with 4 bases between. CDR3 DNA: TGTGCCAGCCTTTCTAATGAAAAACTGTTTTTT. Its translation is CASLSNEKLFF.

This clonotype was picked up a small number of times. This chain links TRBV7-9 with TRBJ1-4; possibly TRBD1 for D (5 bases). This CDR3 is 16 amino acids long. The V gene lost 4 bases and the J gene lost 0 bases, with 12 bases spanning the gap. Germline V gene data show CDR1 as SEHNR and CDR2 as FQNEAQ (reference sequence). CDR3 nucleotide sequence: TGTGCCAGCAGCTCGGACACTTCTGCAACTAATGAAAAACTGTTTTTT. The encoded protein is CASSSDTSATNEKLFF. The complete variable domain, with remaining parts taken from reference TRBV7-9 and TRBJ1-4, reads DTGVSQNPRHKITKRGQNVTFRCDPISEHNRLYWYRQTLGQGPEFLTYFQNEAQLEKSRLLSDRFSAERPKGSFSTLEIQRTEQGDSAMYLCASSSDTSATNEKLFFGSGTQLSVL.

The table lists this clonotype with a few counts. The V gene is TRBV12-3 or TRBV12-4, the J gene TRBJ2-1; 12 bases line up with TRBD1. TRBJ2-7 explains the end of the DNA better; the J call may be wrong. The CDR3 runs 15 residues. The CDR3, as DNA: TGTGCCAGCAGTATCGGGACAGGGGGCTTGTTCGAGCAGTACTTC. Amino acids: CASSIGTGGLFEQYF.

This clonotype turned up a few times. The chain has TRBV7-6 and TRBJ1-5; D is possibly TRBD1 (5 bases). CDR3 length: 12 amino acids. Germline CDR1 and CDR2: SGHVS and FNYEAQ. The V gene lost 6 bases and the J gene lost 7 bases, with 10 bases spanning the gap. The CDR3 region has the DNA TGTGCCAGCAGGGGAGGGGTCCAGCCCCAGCATTTT. Its protein is CASRGGVQPQHF.

V usage is TRBV10-3 and J usage is TRBJ1-2; TRBD1 matches 7 bases. This CDR3 contains 13 residues. Germline CDR1 reads ENHRY; CDR2 reads SYGVKD. Unmatched junction bases numbered 9, after V lost 8 bases and J lost 6 bases. CDR3 residues: CAIGTTGTHGYTF. As DNA, the CDR3 is TGTGCCATCGGGACGACAGGGACTCATGGCTACACCTTC.

This clonotype has only a few counts. The chain couples TRBV7-9 to TRBJ2-1; 7 bases map to TRBD1. Germline lookup yields CDR1 SEHNR and CDR2 FQNEAQ (reference sequence). The ends lost 5 bases at V and 4 bases at J; junction bases unmatched: 8. This CDR3 spans 15 amino acids. CDR3: CASSTTTGFYNEQFF. The DNA of the CDR3 is TGTGCCAGCAGCACGACGACAGGGTTTTACAATGAGCAGTTCTTC.

The sample holds a few counts of this clonotype. The chain combines TRBV24-1 with TRBJ2-2; D call uncertain. Germline V gives CDR1 KGHDR, CDR2 SFDVKD. V was clipped by 8 bases and J by 4 bases, with 13 bases between them. This CDR3 has 14 amino acids. The CDR3 DNA reads as TGTGCCACCATTGAGCAACGGCCCACCGGGGAGCTGTTTTTT. Its translation: CATIEQRPTGELFF.

This sequence joins TRBV4-2 and TRBJ2-5; D might be TRBD1 (5 bases). The closer fit of TRBJ2-7 to the DNA end suggests the J call may be wrong. Germline assignment: CDR1 LGHNA and CDR2 YNFKEQ. This CDR3 is 14 amino acids long. The chain's CDR3 is CASSQEDTFHEQYF. CDR3 nucleotides: TGTGCCAGCAGCCAAGAGGACACGTTCCACGAGCAGTACTTC.

This clonotype was counted only a few times. The V gene is TRBV30, the J gene TRBJ2-7; 7 nucleotides align to TRBD1. Germline CDR1 and CDR2: GTSNPN and SVGIG (reference sequence). The V gene end was trimmed by 7 bases and the J gene end by 2 bases; junction bases not matched to a gene: 8. The CDR3 is 13 amino acids. The CDR3 DNA is TGTGCCTTTAACCGGGACAGAGCCTACGAGCAGTACTTC. It codes for CAFNRDRAYEQYF.

The rearrangement joins TRBV7-3 to TRBJ1-4; D is perhaps TRBD1 (5 bases). Germline V gives CDR1 SGHTA, CDR2 FQGTGA. V lost 5 bases, J lost 7 bases, and 17 bases lay in between. The CDR3 has 15 residues. The CDR3 protein is CASSPSGGIGEKLFF. CDR3 DNA: TGTGCCAGCAGCCCAAGCGGGGGAATCGGTGAAAAACTGTTTTTT.

This clonotype showed up just a few times. V is TRBV20-1 and J is TRBJ2-4; D remains ambiguous. Deletions cut 3 bases from V and 5 bases from J, with 14 bases between. The CDR3 totals 14 residues. Germline V gene data show CDR1 as DFQATT and CDR2 as SNEGSKA (reference sequence). The CDR3 reads CSARTPTTENIQYF. CDR3 coding DNA: TGCAGTGCTAGGACACCGACAACCGAAAACATTCAGTACTTC.

The chain joins TRBV20-1 to TRBJ2-1; D is ambiguous. Germline V gene data show CDR1 as DFQATT and CDR2 as SNEGSKA (reference sequence). CDR3 length: 10 amino acids. The V and J ends lost 5 bases and 10 bases respectively, with 9 bases between them. The CDR3 nucleotides read TGCAGTGCTCTAGACTGGGAGCAGTTCTTC. It specifies CSALDWEQFF.

The V call is TRBV19, the J call TRBJ2-5; D remains ambiguous. Germline V gene data show CDR1 as LNHDA and CDR2 as SQIVND (reference sequence). V was trimmed by 8 bases and J by 1 base, leaving 8 bases between them. CDR3 length: 12 residues. The CDR3 nucleotides are TGTGCCAGTGGAGACATCCAAGAGACCCAGTACTTC. This gives the protein CASGDIQETQYF.

In its sample, this clonotype was seen a few times. The V gene is TRBV10-2, the J gene TRBJ2-6; tentatively, D is TRBD1 (5 bases). Germline lookup yields CDR1 WSHSY and CDR2 SAAADI. This CDR3 is built from 15 residues. V dropped 9 bases and J dropped 0 bases, with 12 bases sitting between them. DNA for the CDR3: TGCGCCAGTTCCGCAGGGTTCTCTGGGGCCAACGTCCTGACTTTC. It codes for CASSAGFSGANVLTF.

The table lists this clonotype with a few counts. This chain links TRBV27 with TRBJ2-7; D tentatively reads TRBD1 or TRBD2 (5 bases each). Germline V gene lookup returns CDR1 MNHEY and CDR2 SMNVEV (reference sequence). The CDR3 spans 15 residues. V was pared by 10 bases and J by 2 bases, with 21 bases between. CDR3 sequence reads: CATQPSAGTPYEQYF. In DNA form, the CDR3 reads TGTGCCACCCAACCATCGGCAGGGACCCCCTACGAGCAGTACTTC.

To note about this clonotype: The CDR3 ends on some other residue instead of the conserved phenylalanine or tryptophan, so this is likely a read error. This chain uses TRBV5-1 with TRBJ2-1; D unclear. The V end was cut by 2 bases, the J end by 8 bases, with 5 bases between. Germline V CDR1 and CDR2: SGHRS, YFSETQ. The CDR3 runs 11 residues. CDR3 DNA: TGCGCCAGCAGCTTTTCCCATGAGCAGTTCCTC. Its translation is CASSFSHEQFL.